This TCR beta chain was sequenced for a study of Graves' ophthalmopathy and Graves' hyperthyroidism. Background on the study: If no ophthalmopathy appeared within 18 months of follow-up, hyperthyroidism was termed stable.

The study amplified TCR beta CDR3 regions using RNA transcripts. The workflow started with a first-round RT-PCR run with HTBI primers and then moved on to a second-round multiplex PCR. TCRdb reanalysed the multiplex PCR reads using MiXCR and keeps one entry per CDR3 protein. The sample comprises around 1.1 million distinct CDR3 sequences, 35% to 45% of which are singletons, and around 10% rests with the top ten. Exclusion criteria comprised other autoimmune diseases, uncontrolled infections, pregnancy or lactation in patients. Patients were diagnosed from clinical symptoms, serum thyroxine, TRAb, thyroid ultrasound and orbital computed tomography. The V and J ends lost 3 bases and 12 bases respectively, with 15 bases between them. The CDR3 has 12 residues. Germline assignment: CDR1 DFQATT and CDR2 SNEGSKA (reference sequence). In this sample, this clonotype turned up many times. As yet, its antigen is unknown.

Study-wide points: Blood contained most expanded thyroid clonotypes exceeding 0.001 frequency.

The sequence was collected from an adult man with Graves' hyperthyroidism. Material: peripheral blood or thyroid tissue (not recorded which). The V call is TRBV20-1, the J call TRBJ1-5, with D perhaps matching TRBD1 (6 bases). The CDR3 nucleotides read TGCAGTGCTAGCCAGGGGAACGGCGGCCAGCATTTT. Encoded protein: CSASQGNGGQHF.